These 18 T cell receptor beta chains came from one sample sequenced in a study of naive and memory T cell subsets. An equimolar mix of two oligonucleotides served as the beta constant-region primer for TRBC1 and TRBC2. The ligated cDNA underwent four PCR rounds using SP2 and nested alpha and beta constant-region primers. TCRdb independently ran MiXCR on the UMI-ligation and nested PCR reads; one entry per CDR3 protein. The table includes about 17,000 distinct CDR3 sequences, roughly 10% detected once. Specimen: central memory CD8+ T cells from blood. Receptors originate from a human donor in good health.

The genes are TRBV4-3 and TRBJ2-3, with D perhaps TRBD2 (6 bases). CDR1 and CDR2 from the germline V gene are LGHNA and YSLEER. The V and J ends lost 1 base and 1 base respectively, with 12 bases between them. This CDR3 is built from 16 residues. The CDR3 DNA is TGCGCCAGCAGCCAAGTTGCGGGGTACGGCACAGATACGCAGTATTTT. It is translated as CASSQVAGYGTDTQYF.

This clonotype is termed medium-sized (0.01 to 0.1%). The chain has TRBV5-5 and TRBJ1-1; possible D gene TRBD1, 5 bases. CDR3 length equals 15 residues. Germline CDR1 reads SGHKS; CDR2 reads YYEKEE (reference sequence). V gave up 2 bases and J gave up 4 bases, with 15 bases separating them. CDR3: CASSLVRQGGTEAFF. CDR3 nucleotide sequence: TGTGCCAGCAGCTTAGTACGCCAGGGAGGCACTGAAGCTTTCTTT.

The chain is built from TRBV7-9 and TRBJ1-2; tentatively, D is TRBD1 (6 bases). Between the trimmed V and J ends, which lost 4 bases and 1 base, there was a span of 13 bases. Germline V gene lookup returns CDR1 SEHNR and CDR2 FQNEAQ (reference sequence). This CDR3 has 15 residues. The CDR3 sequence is CASSSKGDGNYGYTF. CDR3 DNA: TGTGCCAGCAGCTCGAAGGGGGACGGTAACTATGGCTACACCTTC.

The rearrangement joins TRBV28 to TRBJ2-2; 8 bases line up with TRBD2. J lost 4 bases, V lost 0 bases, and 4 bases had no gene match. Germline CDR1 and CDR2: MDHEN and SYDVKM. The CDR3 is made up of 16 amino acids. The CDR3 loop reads CASSLWGLELTGELFF. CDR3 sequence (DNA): TGTGCCAGCAGTTTATGGGGACTAGAGCTCACCGGGGAGCTGTTTTTT.

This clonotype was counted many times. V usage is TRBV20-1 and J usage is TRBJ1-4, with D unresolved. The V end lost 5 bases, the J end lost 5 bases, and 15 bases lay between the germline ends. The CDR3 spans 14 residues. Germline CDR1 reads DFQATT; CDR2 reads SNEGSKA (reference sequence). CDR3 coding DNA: TGCAGTGCTCCCCAGACGGAAGGGAATGAAAAACTGTTTTTT. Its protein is CSAPQTEGNEKLFF.

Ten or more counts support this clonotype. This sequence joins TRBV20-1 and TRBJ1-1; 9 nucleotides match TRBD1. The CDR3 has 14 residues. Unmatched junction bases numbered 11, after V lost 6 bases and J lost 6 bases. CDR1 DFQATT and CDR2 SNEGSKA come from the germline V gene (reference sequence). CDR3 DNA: TGCAGTGCACGCTGGACAGGGGATCCCCCTGAAGCTTTCTTT. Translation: CSARWTGDPPEAFF.

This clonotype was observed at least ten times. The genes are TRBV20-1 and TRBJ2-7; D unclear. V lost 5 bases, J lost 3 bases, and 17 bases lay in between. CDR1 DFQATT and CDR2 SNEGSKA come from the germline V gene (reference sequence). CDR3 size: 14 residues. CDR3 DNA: TGCAGTGCTGTTGGATATCCCTCTCTCTACGAGCAGTACTTC. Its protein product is CSAVGYPSLYEQYF.

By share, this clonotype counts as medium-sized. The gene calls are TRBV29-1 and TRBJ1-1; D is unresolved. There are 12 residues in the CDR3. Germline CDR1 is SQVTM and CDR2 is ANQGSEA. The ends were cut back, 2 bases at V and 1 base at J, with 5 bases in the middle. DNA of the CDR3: TGCAGCGTTGAATGGGGGAACACTGAAGCTTTCTTT. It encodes CSVEWGNTEAFF. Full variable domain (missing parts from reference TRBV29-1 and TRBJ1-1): SAVISQKPSRDICQRGTSLTIQCQVDSQVTMMFWYRQQPGQSLTLIATANQGSEATYESGFVIDKFPISRPNLTFSTLTVSNMSPEDSSIYLCSVEWGNTEAFFGQGTRLTVV.

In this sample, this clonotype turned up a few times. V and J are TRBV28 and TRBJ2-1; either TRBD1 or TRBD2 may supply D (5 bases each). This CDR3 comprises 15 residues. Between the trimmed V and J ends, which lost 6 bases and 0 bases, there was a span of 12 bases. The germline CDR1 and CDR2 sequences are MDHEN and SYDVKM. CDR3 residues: CASSIGAGSYNEQFF. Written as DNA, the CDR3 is TGTGCCAGCAGCATCGGGGCTGGCTCCTACAATGAGCAGTTCTTC.

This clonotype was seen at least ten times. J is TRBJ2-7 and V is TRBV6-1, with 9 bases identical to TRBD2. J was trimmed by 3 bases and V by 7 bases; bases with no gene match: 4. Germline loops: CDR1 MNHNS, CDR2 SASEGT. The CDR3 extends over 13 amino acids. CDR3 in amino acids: CASTLAGFYEQYF. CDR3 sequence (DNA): TGTGCCAGCACCCTAGCGGGGTTCTACGAGCAGTACTTC.

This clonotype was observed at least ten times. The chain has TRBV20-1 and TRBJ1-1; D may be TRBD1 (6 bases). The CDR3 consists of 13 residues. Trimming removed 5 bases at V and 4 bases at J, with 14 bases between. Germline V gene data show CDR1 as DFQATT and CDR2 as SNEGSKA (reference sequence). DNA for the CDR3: TGCAGTGCTGCACAGGGTCGGGTCACTGAAGCTTTCTTT. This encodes CSAAQGRVTEAFF.

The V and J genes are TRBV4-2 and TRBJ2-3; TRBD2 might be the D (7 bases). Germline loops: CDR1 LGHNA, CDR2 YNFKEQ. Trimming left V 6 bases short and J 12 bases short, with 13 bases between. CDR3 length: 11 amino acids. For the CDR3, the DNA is TGTGCCAGCAGTCGTGGGGGGGCTCAGTATTTT. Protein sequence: CASSRGGAQYF.

The CDR3 DNA is TGTGCCAGCAGTCCAGGGTCCGGCTCCTACAATGAGCAGTTCTTC. It translates to CASSPGSGSYNEQFF. The gene calls are TRBV6-4 and TRBJ2-1; TRBD1 might be the D (5 bases). Deletions cut 5 bases from V and 0 bases from J, with 11 bases between. The CDR3 length is 15 residues. Per the germline V gene, CDR1 is MRHNA and CDR2 is SNTAGT.

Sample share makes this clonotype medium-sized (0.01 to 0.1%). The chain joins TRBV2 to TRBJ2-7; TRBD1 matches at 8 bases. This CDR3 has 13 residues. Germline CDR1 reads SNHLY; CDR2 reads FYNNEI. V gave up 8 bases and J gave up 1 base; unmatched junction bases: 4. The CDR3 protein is CASETGASYEQYF. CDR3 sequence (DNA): TGTGCCAGCGAGACAGGGGCGTCCTACGAGCAGTACTTC.

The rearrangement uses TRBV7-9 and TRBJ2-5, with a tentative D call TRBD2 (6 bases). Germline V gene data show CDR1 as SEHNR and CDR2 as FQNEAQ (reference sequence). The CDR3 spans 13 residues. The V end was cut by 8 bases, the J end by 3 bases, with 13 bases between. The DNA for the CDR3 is TGTGCCAGCCTTTCCCCGGGGGAAGAGACCCAGTACTTC. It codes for CASLSPGEETQYF.

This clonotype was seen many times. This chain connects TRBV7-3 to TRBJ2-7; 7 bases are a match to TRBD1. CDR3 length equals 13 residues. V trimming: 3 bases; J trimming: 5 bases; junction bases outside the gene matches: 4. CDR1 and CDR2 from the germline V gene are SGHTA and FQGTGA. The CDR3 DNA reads TGTGCCAGCAGCTTCGGGACAGCGGACGAGCAGTACTTC. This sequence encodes CASSFGTADEQYF.

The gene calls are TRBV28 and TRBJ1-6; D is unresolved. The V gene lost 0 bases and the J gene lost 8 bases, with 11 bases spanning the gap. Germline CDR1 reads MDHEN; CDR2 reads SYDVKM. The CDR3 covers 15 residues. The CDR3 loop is CASSLCLGVDSPLHF. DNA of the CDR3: TGTGCCAGCAGTTTATGCTTAGGAGTTGATTCACCCCTCCACTTT.

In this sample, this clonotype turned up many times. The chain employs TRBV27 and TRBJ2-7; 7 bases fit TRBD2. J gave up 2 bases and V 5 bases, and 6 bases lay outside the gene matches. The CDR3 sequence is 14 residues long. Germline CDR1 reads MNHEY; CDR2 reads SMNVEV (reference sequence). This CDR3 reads CASSVRGGPYEQYF. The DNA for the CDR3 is TGTGCCAGCAGTGTCCGCGGGGGACCCTACGAGCAGTACTTC.